This T cell receptor beta chain came from a study of beta chain features in type 1 diabetes. As for the study in general: What patients shared with healthy donors was a similar profile of age, gender and cell yields.

Purity (above 98%) was reached by all sorted populations. Expressed TCRB transcripts were sequenced after all isolated RNA was converted to cDNA. Generated by immunoSEQ multiplex PCR, the TCRdb table keeps only in-frame clones and is missing some. The repertoire consists of under 550,000 clones, with over 9.5% occurring once and the leading ten covering 0.04% to 0.05%. About this clone: Its antigen is still unknown.

Overall study findings and caveats: Comparison showed that naive, central memory and Treg TCRB repertoires appeared more similar among patients than among healthy donors. Shortening of TCRB CDR3s, moderate but significant, appeared in all four CD4+ subsets of Type 1 diabetes patients.

The CDR3 covers 15 residues. Between the trimmed V and J ends, which lost 2 bases and 4 bases, there was a span of 14 bases. CDR1 and CDR2 (germline): LGHNA, YSLEER. The receptor was derived from a woman aged 18-29 years in good health. The sample taken for sequencing was naive CD4+ T cells from blood. This chain uses TRBV4-3 with TRBJ1-2, with a tentative D call TRBD1 (6 bases). CDR3 sequence reads: CASSQFRGGLYGYTF. CDR3 sequence (DNA): TGCGCCAGCAGCCAATTCCGCGGGGGCCTCTATGGCTACACCTTC.